These 5 T cell receptor beta chains share one sample of origin, sequenced in a study of neoadjuvant anti-PD-1 for oral cavity cancer. Time point: after neoadjuvant nivolumab, at surgical resection. Only in-frame clones appear in the TCRdb table, and some are missing; sequencing was by immunoSEQ multiplex PCR. The sample holds about 9,800 clones, about 60% seen once. Sequenced material: PBMCs, taken after nivolumab (anti-PD-1) treatment. The receptors here all came from a person aged 35-80 years with oral cavity squamous cell carcinoma.

The chain uses TRBV28 and TRBJ2-6; 7 positions agree with TRBD1. This CDR3 has 15 residues. V shed 6 bases, J shed 0 bases, and the junction held 2 bases outside the gene matches. Germline V CDR1 and CDR2: MDHEN, SYDVKM. CDR3 nucleotides: TGTGCCAGCAGCGCAGGGGGCTCTGGGGCCAACGTCCTGACTTTC. Protein: CASSAGGSGANVLTF.

The chain has TRBV6-5 and TRBJ2-7; D possibly matches TRBD1 or TRBD2 (5 bases each). Trimming stripped 4 bases from V and 6 bases from J, with 13 bases between. Germline CDR1 is MNHEY and CDR2 is SVGAGI. This CDR3 region has 13 residues. In nucleotides, the CDR3 is TGTGCCAGCAGTTCCGCCACCGGGGCCGAGCAGTACTTC. Protein sequence: CASSSATGAEQYF.

V gene TRBV11-2 combines with J gene TRBJ1-6, with 7 bases aligning to TRBD1. Trimming removed 6 bases from V and 7 bases from J; junction bases left unmatched: 9. From germline, CDR1 is SGHAT and CDR2 FQNNGV. The length of the CDR3 is 15 residues. Here the CDR3 reads CASSPYRQGNSPLHF. CDR3 bases: TGTGCCAGCAGTCCCTATAGACAGGGCAATTCACCCCTCCACTTT.

The genes are TRBV19 and TRBJ2-1; 10 nucleotides align to TRBD2. Germline values: CDR1 LNHDA, CDR2 SQIVND (reference sequence). The CDR3 is made up of 16 amino acids. After removal of 7 bases from V and 8 bases from J, the junction contained 14 bases not matched to a gene. Written as DNA, the CDR3 is TGTGCCAGTAACCCCCGGTCAGCGGGAGGGCGTGATGAGCAGTTCTTC. Translation gives CASNPRSAGGRDEQFF.

This clone has just a few counts. V is TRBV2 and J is TRBJ1-5, with 7 bases aligning to TRBD1. With V trimmed by 0 bases and J by 3 bases, 2 bases remained unmatched. Germline V gives CDR1 SNHLY, CDR2 FYNNEI. The CDR3 has 15 amino acids. In nucleotides, the CDR3 is TGTGCCAGCAGTGAAGCGGGGACAGTCAATCAGCCCCAGCATTTT. Its translation: CASSEAGTVNQPQHF. Using reference TRBV2 and TRBJ1-5 for the parts outside the CDR3, the full variable domain is EPEVTQTPSHQVTQMGQEVILRCVPISNHLYFYWYRQILGQKVEFLVSFYNNEISEKSEIFDDQFSVERPDGSNFTLKIRSTKLEDSAMYFCASSEAGTVNQPQHFGDGTRLSIL.